The clone carrying this TCR beta chain has a count of ten or more. A single record per CDR3 protein comes from TCRdb applying MiXCR to the RT-PCR reads. The sample holds approximately 300,000 distinct CDR3 sequences, 22% seen once. The CDR3 covers 12 residues. V gave up 3 bases and J gave up 1 base, with 6 bases separating them. From germline, CDR1 is DFQATT and CDR2 SNEGSKA (reference sequence). This entry is derived from a study of response to subunit inactivated influenza vaccine. J is TRBJ1-1 and V is TRBV20-1; possible D gene TRBD1, 5 bases. This clonotype was sampled from a man between 50 and 70 years old who received an inactivated influenza vaccine. The material was PBMCs from blood, obtained about 20 months after vaccination. CDR3 nucleotides: TGCAGTGCTAGGGGGGGGAACACTGAAGCTTTCTTT. The encoded protein is CSARGGNTEAFF.